This T cell receptor (beta chain) was sequenced in a study of cytomegalovirus exposure and HLA in healthy donors. It was with 60 Vbeta and 13 Jbeta primers that the PCR ran. Generated by immunoSEQ multiplex PCR, the TCRdb table keeps only in-frame clones and is missing some. The profile shows about 94,000 clones, around 73% of them singletons. Deletions cut 4 bases from V and 3 bases from J, with 16 bases between. The CDR3 loop spans 15 amino acids. Germline-derived CDR1 and CDR2 are SGHRS and YFSETQ. The sequence was obtained from a woman aged 55-70 years in good health and CMV-seronegative. The rearrangement links TRBV5-1 to TRBJ2-5; tentative D call: TRBD2 (5 bases). The sequenced sample was PBMCs. This CDR3 reads CASSSPSRAEETQYF. CDR3 DNA sequence: TGCGCCAGCAGCAGCCCCTCGCGGGCGGAAGAGACCCAGTACTTC.